This entry features one TCR beta chain sequence. Its target is not known. This record comes from a study of OX40 agonist ivuxolimab in advanced cancers. Study-wide background: The study treated patients with ivuxolimab, an agonistic anti-OX40 (CD134) antibody.

TCRdb's table, derived via immunoSEQ multiplex PCR, lists solely in-frame clones and lacks some. The profile covers 55,000 to 90,000 clones, with about 86% appearing a single time and 0.86% taken by the ten largest. The V gene's germline CDR1 is MDHEN and CDR2 SYDVKM. V lost 6 bases, J lost 7 bases, and 19 bases lay in between. The length of the CDR3 is 15 residues. The study, taken as a whole, reports: More expanded clones were seen, on average, in CD8+ T cells than in CD4+. At 0.1 to 3.0 mg/kg and by week 6, CD4+ and CD8+ T cells in the blood had expanded clonally.

The receptor comes from an adult with an advanced solid tumor such as melanoma, head and neck, liver or kidney cancer. The chain employs TRBV28 and TRBJ2-4; D may be TRBD2 (6 bases). The specimen comprised CD4+ or CD8+ T cells sorted from blood, sampled in a trial of the OX40 agonist ivuxolimab. CDR3 DNA: TGTGCCAGCAGCAGGAGGGTGGGCGTAACGAACATTCAGTACTTC. It encodes CASSRRVGVTNIQYF. Full variable domain (rest looked up from reference TRBV28 and TRBJ2-4): DVKVTQSSRYLVKRTGEKVFLECVQDMDHENMFWYRQDPGLGLRLIYFSYDVKMKEKGDIPEGYSVSREKKERFSLILESASTNQTSMYLCASSRRVGVTNIQYFGAGTRLSVL.